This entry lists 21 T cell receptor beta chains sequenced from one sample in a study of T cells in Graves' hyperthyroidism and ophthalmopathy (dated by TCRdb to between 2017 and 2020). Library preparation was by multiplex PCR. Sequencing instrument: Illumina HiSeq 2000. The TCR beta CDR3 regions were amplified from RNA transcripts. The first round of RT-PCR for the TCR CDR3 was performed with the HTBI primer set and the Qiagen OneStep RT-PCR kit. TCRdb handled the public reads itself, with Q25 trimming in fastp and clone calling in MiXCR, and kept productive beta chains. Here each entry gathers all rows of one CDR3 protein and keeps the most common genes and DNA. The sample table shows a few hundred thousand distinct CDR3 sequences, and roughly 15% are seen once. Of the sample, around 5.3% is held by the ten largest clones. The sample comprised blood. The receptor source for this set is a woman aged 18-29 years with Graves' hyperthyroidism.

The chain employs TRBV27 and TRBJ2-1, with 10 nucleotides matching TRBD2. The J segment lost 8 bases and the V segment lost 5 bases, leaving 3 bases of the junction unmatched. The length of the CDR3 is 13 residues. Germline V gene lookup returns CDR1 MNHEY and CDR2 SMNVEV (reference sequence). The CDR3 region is CASSLAGVYEQFF. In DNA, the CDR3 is TGTGCCAGCAGTCTAGCGGGAGTTTATGAGCAGTTCTTC.

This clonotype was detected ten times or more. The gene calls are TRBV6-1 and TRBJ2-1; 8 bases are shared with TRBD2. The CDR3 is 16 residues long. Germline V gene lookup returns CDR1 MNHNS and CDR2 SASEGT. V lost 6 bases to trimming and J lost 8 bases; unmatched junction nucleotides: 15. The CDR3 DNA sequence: TGTGCCAGCAGGGACCCCGGGACTAGATTTCTCCATGAGCAGTTCTTC. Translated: CASRDPGTRFLHEQFF.

CDR3 sequence: CSARDSPSAAYEQYF. The CDR3 DNA follows: TGCAGTGCTAGAGATTCACCCAGCGCAGCCTACGAGCAGTACTTC. The V call is TRBV20-1, the J call TRBJ2-7; D unclear. Germline loops: CDR1 DFQATT, CDR2 SNEGSKA (reference sequence). The CDR3 has 15 amino acids. Trimming removed 0 bases from V and 2 bases from J, with 14 bases in between.

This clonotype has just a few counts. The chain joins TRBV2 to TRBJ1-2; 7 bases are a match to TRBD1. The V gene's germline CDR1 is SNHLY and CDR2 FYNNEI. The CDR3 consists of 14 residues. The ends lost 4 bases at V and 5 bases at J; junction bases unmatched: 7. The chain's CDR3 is CASSVDREGYGYTF. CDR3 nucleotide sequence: TGTGCCAGCAGTGTAGACAGGGAGGGTTATGGCTACACCTTC. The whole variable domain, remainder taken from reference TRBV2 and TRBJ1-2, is EPEVTQTPSHQVTQMGQEVILRCVPISNHLYFYWYRQILGQKVEFLVSFYNNEISEKSEIFDDQFSVERPDGSNFTLKIRSTKLEDSAMYFCASSVDREGYGYTFGSGTRLTVV.

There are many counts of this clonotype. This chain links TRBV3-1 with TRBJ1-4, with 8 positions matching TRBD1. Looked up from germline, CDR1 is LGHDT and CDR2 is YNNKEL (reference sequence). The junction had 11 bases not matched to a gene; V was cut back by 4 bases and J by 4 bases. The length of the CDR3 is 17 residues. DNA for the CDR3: TGTGCCAGCAGCCGACAGGGGCGCATTGGTTTTAATGAAAAACTGTTTTTT. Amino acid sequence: CASSRQGRIGFNEKLFF.

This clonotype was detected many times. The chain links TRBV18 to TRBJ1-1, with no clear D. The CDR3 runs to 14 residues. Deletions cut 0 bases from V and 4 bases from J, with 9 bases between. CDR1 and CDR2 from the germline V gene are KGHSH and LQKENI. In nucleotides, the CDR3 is TGTGCCAGCTCACCACCGAACAGTCCCACTGAAGCTTTCTTT. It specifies CASSPPNSPTEAFF. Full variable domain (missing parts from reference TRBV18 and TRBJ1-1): NAGVMQNPRHLVRRRGQEARLRCSPMKGHSHVYWYRQLPEEGLKFMVYLQKENIIDESGMPKERFSAEFPKEGPSILRIQQVVRGDSAAYFCASSPPNSPTEAFFGQGTRLTVV.

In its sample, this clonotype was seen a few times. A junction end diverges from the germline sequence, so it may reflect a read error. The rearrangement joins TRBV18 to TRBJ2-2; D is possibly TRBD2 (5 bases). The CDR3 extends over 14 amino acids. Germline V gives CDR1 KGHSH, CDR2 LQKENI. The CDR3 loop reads CASSPARNTGELLF. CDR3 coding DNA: TGTGCCAGCTCACCTGCACGGAACACCGGGGAGCTGCTTTTT.

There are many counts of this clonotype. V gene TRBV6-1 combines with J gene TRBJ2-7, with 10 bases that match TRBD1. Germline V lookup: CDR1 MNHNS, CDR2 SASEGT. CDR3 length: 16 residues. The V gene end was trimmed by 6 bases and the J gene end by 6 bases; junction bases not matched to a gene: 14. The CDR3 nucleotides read TGTGCCAGCAGCCCCACAGCGGGACAGGGGTTAGGCGAGCAGTACTTC. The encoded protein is CASSPTAGQGLGEQYF.

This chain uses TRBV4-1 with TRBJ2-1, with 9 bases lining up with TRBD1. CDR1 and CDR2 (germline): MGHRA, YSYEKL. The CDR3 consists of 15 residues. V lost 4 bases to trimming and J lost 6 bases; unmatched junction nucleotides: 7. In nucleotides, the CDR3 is TGCGCCAGCAGCCGAGACAGGGGGAGCATCAATGAGCAGTTCTTC. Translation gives CASSRDRGSINEQFF.

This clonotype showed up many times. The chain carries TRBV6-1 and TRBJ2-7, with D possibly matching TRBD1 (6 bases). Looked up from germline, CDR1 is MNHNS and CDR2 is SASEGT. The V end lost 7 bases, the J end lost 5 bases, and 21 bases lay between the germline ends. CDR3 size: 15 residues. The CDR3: CASTQRGPKGDEQYF. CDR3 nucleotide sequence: TGTGCCAGCACCCAGCGAGGTCCAAAGGGGGACGAGCAGTACTTC.

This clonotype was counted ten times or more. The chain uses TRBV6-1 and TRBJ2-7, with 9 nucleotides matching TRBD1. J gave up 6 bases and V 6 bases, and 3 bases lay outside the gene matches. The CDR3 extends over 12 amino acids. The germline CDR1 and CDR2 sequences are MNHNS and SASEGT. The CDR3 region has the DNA TGTGCCAGCAGACAGGGGGCCGGCGAGCAGTACTTC. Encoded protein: CASRQGAGEQYF.

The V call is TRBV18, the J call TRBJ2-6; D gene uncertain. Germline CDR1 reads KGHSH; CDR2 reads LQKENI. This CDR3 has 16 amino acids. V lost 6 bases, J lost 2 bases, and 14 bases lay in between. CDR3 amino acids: CASSETQLPGANVLTF. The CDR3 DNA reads TGTGCCAGCTCCGAAACCCAACTACCTGGGGCCAACGTCCTGACTTTC.

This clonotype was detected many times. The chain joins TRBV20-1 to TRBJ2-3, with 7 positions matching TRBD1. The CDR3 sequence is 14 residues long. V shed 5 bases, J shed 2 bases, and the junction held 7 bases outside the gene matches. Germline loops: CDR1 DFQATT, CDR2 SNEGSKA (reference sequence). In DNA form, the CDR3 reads TGCAGTGCTGGGACCACAGGGGCCACAGATACGCAGTATTTT. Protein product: CSAGTTGATDTQYF.

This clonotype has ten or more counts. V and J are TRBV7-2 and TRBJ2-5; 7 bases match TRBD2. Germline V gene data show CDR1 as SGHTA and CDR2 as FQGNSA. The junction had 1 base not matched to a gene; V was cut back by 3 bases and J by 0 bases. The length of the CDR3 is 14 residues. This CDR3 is CASSFGGYQETQYF. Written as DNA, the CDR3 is TGTGCCAGCAGCTTCGGGGGGTACCAAGAGACCCAGTACTTC.

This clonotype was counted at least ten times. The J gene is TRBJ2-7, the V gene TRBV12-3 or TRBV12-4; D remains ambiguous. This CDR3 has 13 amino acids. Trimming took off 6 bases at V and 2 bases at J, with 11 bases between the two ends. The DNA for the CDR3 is TGTGCCAGCAGCCCGGACCGAGCCTACGAGCAGTACTTC. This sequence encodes CASSPDRAYEQYF.

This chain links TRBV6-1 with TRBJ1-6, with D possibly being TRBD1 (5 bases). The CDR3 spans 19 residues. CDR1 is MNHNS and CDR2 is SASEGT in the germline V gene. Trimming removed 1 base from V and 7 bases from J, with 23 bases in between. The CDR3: CASSEVPGAGGGENSPLHF. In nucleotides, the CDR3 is TGTGCCAGCAGTGAAGTTCCTGGGGCCGGGGGGGGGGAAAATTCACCCCTCCACTTT.

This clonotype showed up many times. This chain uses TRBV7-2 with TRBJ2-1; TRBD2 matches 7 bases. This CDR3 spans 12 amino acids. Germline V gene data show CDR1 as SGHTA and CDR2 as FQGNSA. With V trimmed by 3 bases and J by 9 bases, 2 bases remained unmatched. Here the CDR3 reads CASSFSGFEQFF. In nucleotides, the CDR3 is TGTGCCAGCAGCTTTAGCGGGTTTGAGCAGTTCTTC.

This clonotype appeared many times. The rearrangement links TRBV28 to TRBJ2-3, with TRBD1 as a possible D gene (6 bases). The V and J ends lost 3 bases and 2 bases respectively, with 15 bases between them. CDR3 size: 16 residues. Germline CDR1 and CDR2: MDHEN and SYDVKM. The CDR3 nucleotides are TGTGCCAGCAGTTTCCCCCCTCGACAGGTCACAGATACGCAGTATTTT. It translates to CASSFPPRQVTDTQYF. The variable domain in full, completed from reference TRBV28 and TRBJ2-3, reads DVKVTQSSRYLVKRTGEKVFLECVQDMDHENMFWYRQDPGLGLRLIYFSYDVKMKEKGDIPEGYSVSREKKERFSLILESASTNQTSMYLCASSFPPRQVTDTQYFGPGTRLTVL.

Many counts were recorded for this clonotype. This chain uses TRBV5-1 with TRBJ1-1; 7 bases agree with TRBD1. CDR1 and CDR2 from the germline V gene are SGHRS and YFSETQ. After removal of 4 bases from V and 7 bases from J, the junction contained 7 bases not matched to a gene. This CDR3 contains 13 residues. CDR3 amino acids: CASSRRQGVEAFF. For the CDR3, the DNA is TGCGCCAGCAGCCGGCGACAGGGCGTTGAAGCTTTCTTT.

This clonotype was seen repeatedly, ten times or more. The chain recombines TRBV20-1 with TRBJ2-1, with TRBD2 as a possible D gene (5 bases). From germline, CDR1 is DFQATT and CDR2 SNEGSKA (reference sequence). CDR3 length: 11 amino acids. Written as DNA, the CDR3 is TGCAGCCCGGGAAAAGATCATGAGCAGTTCTTC. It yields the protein CSPGKDHEQFF.

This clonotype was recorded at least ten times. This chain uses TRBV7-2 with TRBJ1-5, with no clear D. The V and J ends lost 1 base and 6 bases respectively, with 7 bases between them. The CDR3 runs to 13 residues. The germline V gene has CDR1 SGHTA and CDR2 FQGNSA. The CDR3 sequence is CASSLEFGQPQHF. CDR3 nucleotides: TGTGCCAGCAGCTTAGAATTCGGTCAGCCCCAGCATTTT. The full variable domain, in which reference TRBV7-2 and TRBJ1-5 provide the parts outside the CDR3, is GAGVSQSPSNKVTEKGKDVELRCDPISGHTALYWYRQSLGQGLEFLIYFQGNSAPDKSGLPSDRFSAERTGGSVSTLTIQRTQQEDSAVYLCASSLEFGQPQHFGDGTRLSIL.